Listed here are 18 T cell receptor beta chains from one sample, sequenced in a study of T cells in localized non-small cell lung cancer. The protocol was immunoSEQ multiplex PCR, while the TCRdb copy is restricted to in-frame clones and leaves out a portion. Seen here are around 100,000 clones, over 80% observed once, and the top ten hold roughly 15%. The sequencing here drew on peripheral blood, taken before any cancer treatment. The receptors stem from a man between 40 and 70 years old with stage I squamous cell lung carcinoma.

This rearrangement joins TRBV28 to TRBJ2-2; weak D call: TRBD2 (5 bases). CDR3 length: 13 amino acids. V dropped 5 bases and J dropped 6 bases, with 10 bases sitting between them. Germline V gene sequence: CDR1 MDHEN, CDR2 SYDVKM. The CDR3 DNA reads as TGTGCCAGCAGTGTAGAGGGAGCCGGGGAGCTGTTTTTT. Amino acids: CASSVEGAGELFF.

The rearrangement links TRBV11-3 to TRBJ1-4; unclear D gene. Germline CDR1 and CDR2: SGHNT and YENEEA. This CDR3 comprises 18 residues. The V gene lost 4 bases and the J gene lost 0 bases, with 18 bases spanning the gap. CDR3 in amino acids: CASSSQGRARATNEKLFF. The DNA for the CDR3 is TGTGCCAGCAGCTCCCAAGGTAGGGCCCGTGCAACTAATGAAAAACTGTTTTTT.

This clone was counted a few times. The genes are TRBV28 and TRBJ1-2, with D perhaps matching TRBD1 (6 bases). The CDR3 is 11 residues long. V lost 3 bases, J lost 8 bases, and 7 bases lay in between. The V gene's germline CDR1 is MDHEN and CDR2 SYDVKM. This CDR3 reads CASSLQGGYTF. In nucleotides, the CDR3 is TGTGCCAGCAGTTTGCAGGGGGGCTACACCTTC.

The chain couples TRBV19 to TRBJ1-3; D unresolved. Germline CDR1 is LNHDA and CDR2 is SQIVND (reference sequence). V lost 5 bases to trimming and J lost 2 bases, with 19 bases between them. There are 17 residues in the CDR3. CDR3 loop: CASSHLTGVGTGNTIYF. The CDR3 DNA reads as TGTGCCAGTAGTCACTTGACGGGAGTTGGAACTGGAAACACCATATATTTT.

The chain links TRBV5-1 to TRBJ1-2, with a weak D call TRBD1 (5 bases). The CDR3 is 16 residues long. Trimming removed 0 bases from V and 2 bases from J, with 14 bases in between. Per the germline V gene, CDR1 is SGHRS and CDR2 is YFSETQ. CDR3 in amino acids: CASSLAEGTKNYGYTF. The CDR3 DNA is TGCGCCAGCAGCTTGGCCGAAGGGACGAAGAACTATGGCTACACCTTC.

V and J are TRBV6-6 and TRBJ1-5, with 7 bases fitting TRBD1. Germline V gene data show CDR1 as MNHNY and CDR2 as SVGAGI (reference sequence). This CDR3 comprises 15 residues. Trimming took 2 bases from V and 2 from J; bases not matched to a gene: 3. CDR3 amino acids: CASSYGGQGNQPQHF. As DNA, the CDR3 is TGTGCCAGCAGTTACGGAGGACAGGGCAATCAGCCCCAGCATTTT.

The chain joins TRBV5-1 to TRBJ1-4; D possibly corresponds to TRBD1 (5 bases). V lost 4 bases to trimming and J lost 4 bases, with 8 bases between them. Germline V gene sequence: CDR1 SGHRS, CDR2 YFSETQ. The CDR3 totals 13 residues. CDR3: CASSRGFNEKLFF. CDR3 bases: TGCGCCAGCAGCCGGGGCTTTAATGAAAAACTGTTTTTT.

V is TRBV12-5 and J is TRBJ1-1, with a possible D match to TRBD1 (6 bases). Germline V gives CDR1 LGHNT, CDR2 FRNRAP. This CDR3 region has 14 residues. Trimming removed 7 bases from V and 4 bases from J, with 16 bases in between. The CDR3 here is CASAPQGGGTEAFF. The CDR3 region has the DNA TGTGCTAGTGCCCCACAGGGAGGGGGCACTGAAGCTTTCTTT.

The chain couples TRBV7-9 to TRBJ1-1; TRBD1 matches 7 bases. Germline CDR1 SEHNR, CDR2 FQNEAQ (reference sequence). The CDR3 is made up of 16 amino acids. V lost 3 bases to trimming and J lost 3 bases; unmatched junction nucleotides: 10. The CDR3 nucleotides are TGTGCCAGCAGCTTCGGTAAGACAGGGAAGGACACTGAAGCTTTCTTT. Translated: CASSFGKTGKDTEAFF.

The genes are TRBV6-5 and TRBJ1-4; 8 bases map to TRBD1. Germline V gives CDR1 MNHEY, CDR2 SVGAGI. After removal of 0 bases from V and 8 bases from J, the junction contained 5 bases not matched to a gene. The CDR3 is 15 amino acids. As DNA, the CDR3 is TGTGCCAGCAGTTACTCCGCACAGGGGGACGAAAAACTGTTTTTT. Its translation: CASSYSAQGDEKLFF.

The chain carries TRBV7-8 and TRBJ2-7, with D possibly TRBD1 on 6 matching bases. Trimming removed 1 base at V and 2 bases at J, with 9 bases between. The CDR3 extends over 14 amino acids. Per germline, CDR1 SGHVS and CDR2 FQNEAQ. CDR3 residues: CASSLVQGPYEQYF. The CDR3 DNA sequence: TGTGCCAGCAGCTTAGTACAGGGTCCCTACGAGCAGTACTTC.

DNA for the CDR3: TGTGCCACCTTACTGAGAGACAGGGGAGACTACGAGCAGTACTTC. It translates to CATLLRDRGDYEQYF. The chain combines TRBV6-1 with TRBJ2-7, with 8 positions matching TRBD1. The CDR3 contains 15 residues. From germline, CDR1 is MNHNS and CDR2 SASEGT. V lost 10 bases to trimming and J lost 3 bases; unmatched junction nucleotides: 14.

This clone was seen a few times. CDR3 loop: CASSIVGLAGNQPQHF. CDR3 in DNA: TGTGCCAGTAGTATAGTGGGGCTGGCAGGGAATCAGCCCCAGCATTTT. This chain uses TRBV19 with TRBJ1-5; D possibly corresponds to TRBD1 (5 bases). The ends were cut back, 1 base at V and 4 bases at J, with 14 bases in the middle. The CDR3 has 16 amino acids. Germline lookup yields CDR1 LNHDA and CDR2 SQIVND (reference sequence).

The J gene is TRBJ1-2, the V gene TRBV5-4; D may be TRBD1 (6 bases). Germline CDR1 is SGHNT and CDR2 is YYREEE (reference sequence). V was pared by 5 bases and J by 4 bases, with 12 bases between. The CDR3 contains 13 residues. The CDR3 reads CASSPDSFYGYTF. CDR3 in DNA: TGTGCCAGCAGTCCGGACAGCTTCTATGGCTACACCTTC.

The chain recombines TRBV29-1 with TRBJ2-5; the match to TRBD1 covers 9 bases. Germline V gene data show CDR1 as SQVTM and CDR2 as ANQGSEA. The CDR3 spans 13 residues. With V trimmed by 5 bases and J by 5 bases, 6 bases remained unmatched. The CDR3 sequence is CSVLTGGKETQYF. The CDR3 bases are TGCAGCGTTCTGACAGGGGGAAAGGAGACCCAGTACTTC.

This clone was detected only once. This sequence joins TRBV7-3 and TRBJ1-2; 7 bases match TRBD1. Per germline, CDR1 SGHTA and CDR2 FQGTGA. The CDR3 length is 15 residues. The ends lost 5 bases at V and 0 bases at J; junction bases unmatched: 6. The DNA of the CDR3 is TGTGCCAGCAGCAAAGCTGGGACAGCTAACTATGGCTACACCTTC. Translation gives CASSKAGTANYGYTF.

The rearrangement joins TRBV5-1 to TRBJ1-3; TRBD1 is a possible D gene (6 bases). The CDR3 is made up of 15 amino acids. The V and J ends lost 3 bases and 0 bases respectively, with 10 bases between them. CDR1 SGHRS and CDR2 YFSETQ come from the germline V gene. Here the CDR3 DNA reads TGCGCCAGCAGCTGGGGGGCCGACTCTGGAAACACCATATATTTT. Its protein product is CASSWGADSGNTIYF.

This sequence joins TRBV19 and TRBJ1-3; D ambiguous. With 5 bases removed from V and 2 bases from J, the gap between germline ends came to 13 bases. CDR3 length equals 15 residues. The germline V gene encodes CDR1 LNHDA and CDR2 SQIVND (reference sequence). CDR3 protein: CASSFRGGPGNTIYF. As DNA, the CDR3 is TGTGCCAGTAGTTTTAGAGGAGGCCCTGGAAACACCATATATTTT.